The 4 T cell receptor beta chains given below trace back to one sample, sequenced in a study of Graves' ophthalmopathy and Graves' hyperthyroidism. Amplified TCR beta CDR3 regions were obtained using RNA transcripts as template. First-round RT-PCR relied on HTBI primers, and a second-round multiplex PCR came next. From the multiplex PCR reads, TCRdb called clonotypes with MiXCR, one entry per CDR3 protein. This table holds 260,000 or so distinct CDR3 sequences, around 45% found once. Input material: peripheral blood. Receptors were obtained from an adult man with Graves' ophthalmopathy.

The CDR3 spells CASSLCWGWSEAFF. The CDR3 DNA reads TGTGCCAGCAGTTTATGTTGGGGGTGGTCTGAAGCTTTCTTT. The V gene is TRBV12-3 or TRBV12-4, the J gene TRBJ1-1; D might be TRBD1 (5 bases). Deletions cut 2 bases from V and 6 bases from J, with 13 bases between. CDR3 length: 14 residues.

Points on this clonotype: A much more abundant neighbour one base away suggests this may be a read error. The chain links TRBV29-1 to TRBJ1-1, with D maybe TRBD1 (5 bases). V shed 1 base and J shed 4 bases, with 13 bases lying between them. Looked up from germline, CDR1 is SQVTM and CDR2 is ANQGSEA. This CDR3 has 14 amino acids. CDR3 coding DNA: TGCAGCGTTGAAGGGAGGGGCATGAGCACTGAAGCTTTCTTT. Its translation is CSVEGRGMSTEAFF.

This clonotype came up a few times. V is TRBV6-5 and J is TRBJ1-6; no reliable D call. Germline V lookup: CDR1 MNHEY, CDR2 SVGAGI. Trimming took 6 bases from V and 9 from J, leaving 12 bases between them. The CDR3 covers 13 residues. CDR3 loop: CASRPEVSSPLHF. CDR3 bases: TGTGCCAGCAGACCCGAAGTTAGTTCACCCCTCCACTTT.

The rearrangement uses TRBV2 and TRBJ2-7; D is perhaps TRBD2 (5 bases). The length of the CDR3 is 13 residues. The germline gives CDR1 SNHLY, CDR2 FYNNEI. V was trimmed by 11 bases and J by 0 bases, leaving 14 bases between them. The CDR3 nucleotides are TGTGCCGTCAGGACGGGGAGCTCCTACGAGCAGTACTTC. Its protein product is CAVRTGSSYEQYF.